These 19 T cell receptor beta chains share one sample of origin, sequenced in a study of regulatory T cells in long-lasting Graves disease. Documented time point: persistent/refractory GD, antithyroid drugs over 5 years with positive TRAb. PBMC RNA served as the TCR library source. TCR beta libraries were built with iRepertoire HTBI primers and Arm-PCR of CDR3 regions. TCRdb re-called the multiplex PCR reads through MiXCR, storing one row per CDR3 protein. The sample lists fewer than 550,000 distinct CDR3 sequences; 20% to 25% were seen once. The specimen was peripheral blood mononuclear cells (PBMCs), collected when the disease was refractory, from a patient treated with antithyroid drugs. These receptors came from a female donor with Graves disease.

Written as DNA, the CDR3 is TGTGCCAGCAGCTTACAGGAAAGCGAGACCGGGGAGCTGTTTTTT. Its translation: CASSLQESETGELFF. The gene calls are TRBV7-3 and TRBJ2-2, with D hard to call. Trimming cost V 2 bases and J 5 bases, with 12 bases left between them. This CDR3 comprises 15 residues. Germline assignment: CDR1 SGHTA and CDR2 FQGTGA.

Turning to this clonotype: A much bigger clone sits one base away, suggesting this may be a read error. This chain connects TRBV24-1 to TRBJ2-2; D call uncertain. V lost 12 bases and J 0 bases, leaving 13 bases between the germline ends. The CDR3 is made up of 14 amino acids. The germline V gene encodes CDR1 KGHDR and CDR2 SFDVKD. DNA for the CDR3: TGTGCCGCCTCTGGGCCAACGAACACCGGGGAGCTGTTTTTT. Protein: CAASGPTNTGELFF.

CDR3 residues: CASRDQGARGYTF. CDR3 in DNA: TGTGCCAGCAGAGATCAGGGGGCGAGGGGCTACACCTTC. The rearrangement uses TRBV7-2 and TRBJ1-2; TRBD1 matches 8 bases. Germline trimming cut 6 bases from V and 8 bases from J; bases unmatched to any gene: 8. Germline CDR1 reads SGHTA; CDR2 reads FQGNSA. The CDR3 consists of 13 residues.

This clonotype was seen only a few times. This chain connects TRBV20-1 to TRBJ2-7; D is undetermined. The V gene's germline CDR1 is DFQATT and CDR2 SNEGSKA (reference sequence). Trimming cost V 7 bases and J 4 bases, with 11 bases left between them. The CDR3 is made up of 11 amino acids. This chain's CDR3 is CSVGGWYEQYF. The CDR3 DNA sequence: TGCAGTGTCGGCGGATGGTACGAGCAGTACTTC.

This clonotype appeared many times. The V and J genes are TRBV24-1 and TRBJ2-5; 10 bases align to TRBD1. With 5 bases clipped from V and 1 base from J, the junction kept 3 bases outside the gene matches. The CDR3 has 15 residues. Germline loops: CDR1 KGHDR, CDR2 SFDVKD. The CDR3: CATSGGTGVQETQYF. CDR3 bases: TGTGCCACCAGTGGGGGGACAGGGGTCCAAGAGACCCAGTACTTC.

This clonotype was seen only once. A much larger clone sits a single nucleotide away, making a read error possible. The missing conserved phenylalanine or tryptophan at the end of this CDR3 makes a read error likely. The chain's CDR3 is CASSTSRGEETQYL. In nucleotides, the CDR3 is TGTGCCAGCAGTACCTCGCGGGGGGAAGAGACCCAGTACCTC. The chain combines TRBV6-2 or TRBV6-3 with TRBJ2-5, with 8 bases that match TRBD2. There are 14 residues in the CDR3. In germline, CDR1 is MNHEY, CDR2 SVGEGT. J lost 3 bases, V lost 5 bases, and 5 bases had no gene match.

The chain combines TRBV6-1 with TRBJ2-5, with no clear D. CDR3 size: 11 residues. Between the trimmed V and J ends, which lost 10 bases and 4 bases, there was a span of 10 bases. Germline lookup yields CDR1 MNHNS and CDR2 SASEGT. The CDR3 nucleotides are TGTGCCACCACCATTCGAGAGACCCAGTACTTC. Encoded protein: CATTIRETQYF.

The chain couples TRBV6-2 or TRBV6-3 to TRBJ2-1; TRBD2 might be the D (6 bases). Between the trimmed V and J ends, which lost 1 base and 2 bases, there was a span of 9 bases. Germline CDR1 and CDR2: MNHEY and SVGEGT. The CDR3 has 15 amino acids. The CDR3 reads CASSYWGDTYNEQFF. CDR3 nucleotide sequence: TGTGCCAGCAGTTACTGGGGGGATACCTACAATGAGCAGTTCTTC.

This clonotype was detected many times. J is TRBJ1-2 and V is TRBV7-8, with 7 bases lining up with TRBD1. This CDR3 is 14 amino acids long. Germline V gives CDR1 SGHVS, CDR2 FQNEAQ. V lost 6 bases and J lost 4; bases outside the gene matches: 8. In DNA form, the CDR3 reads TGTGCCAGCAGTTCACCGGGACAGAGCTATGGCTACACCTTC. It yields the protein CASSSPGQSYGYTF.

The CDR3 sequence is CAMEGLTGNQPQHF. The CDR3 nucleotides read TGTGCAATGGAGGGTCTCACGGGCAATCAGCCCCAGCATTTT. The chain uses TRBV30 and TRBJ1-5, with D hard to call. This CDR3 has 14 residues. Germline V CDR1 and CDR2: GTSNPN, SVGIG (reference sequence). Looking up the rest from reference TRBV30 and TRBJ1-5 gives the full variable domain: SQTIHQWPATLVQPVGSPLSLECTVEGTSNPNLYWYRQAAGRGLQLLFYSVGIGQISSEVPQNLSASRPQDRQFILSSKKLLLSDSGFYLCAMEGLTGNQPQHFGDGTRLSIL.

This chain uses TRBV5-1 with TRBJ1-3, with unresolved D. This CDR3 has 16 residues. CDR1 and CDR2 (germline): SGHRS, YFSETQ. Deletions cut 2 bases from V and 0 bases from J, with 12 bases between. This CDR3 reads CASSFSSRYSGNTIYF. CDR3 nucleotide sequence: TGCGCCAGCAGCTTTAGCAGCCGTTACTCTGGAAACACCATATATTTT.

The rearrangement uses TRBV7-2 and TRBJ2-2; TRBD2 matches 10 bases. Germline loops: CDR1 SGHTA, CDR2 FQGNSA. There are 18 residues in the CDR3. The ends lost 5 bases at V and 5 bases at J; junction bases unmatched: 14. The CDR3 DNA follows: TGTGCCAGCAGCACCCAACTAGCGGGACCAAAGGAGACCGGGGAGCTGTTTTTT. Its translation is CASSTQLAGPKETGELFF.

This clonotype was counted many times. The rearrangement links TRBV12-3 or TRBV12-4 to TRBJ1-2, with 7 bases fitting TRBD1. This CDR3 has 15 residues. V was clipped by 5 bases and J by 4 bases; unmatched bases: 10. The CDR3 nucleotides read TGTGCCAGCAGTCCAATGACAGGGTTAGGCTATGGCTACACCTTC. This encodes CASSPMTGLGYGYTF.

This clonotype has more than one count but fewer than ten. Given a much more abundant clone one base away, this may be a read error. The chain combines TRBV28 with TRBJ2-5; D perhaps matches TRBD1 (6 bases). CDR3 length: 14 amino acids. The germline gives CDR1 MDHEN, CDR2 SYDVKM. The CDR3 region has the DNA TGTGCCAGCAGTTTATTTGGGGGCGCGCAGACCCGGTACTTC. It translates to CASSLFGGAQTRYF.

This clonotype was seen a few times. This chain links TRBV6-5 with TRBJ1-5, with D uncertain. Germline V lookup: CDR1 MNHEY, CDR2 SVGAGI. Trimming removed 0 bases at V and 1 base at J, with 13 bases between. The CDR3 consists of 17 residues. The CDR3 bases are TGTGCCAGCAGTTACTCGAGGGAGGGTATGAGCAATCAGCCCCAGCATTTT. It codes for CASSYSREGMSNQPQHF.

V gene TRBV29-1 combines with J gene TRBJ1-1; TRBD1 might be the D (6 bases). Germline V gene sequence: CDR1 SQVTM, CDR2 ANQGSEA. The V end lost 5 bases, the J end lost 4 bases, and 14 bases lay between the germline ends. CDR3 length equals 13 residues. The CDR3 DNA follows: TGCAGCGTTAGCAGGGGTGCGAGCACTGAAGCTTTCTTT. Translated, it gives CSVSRGASTEAFF.

Notes on this clonotype: Given a much more abundant clone one base away, this may be a read error. The chain links TRBV6-1 to TRBJ2-4; D gene unclear. Germline assignment: CDR1 MNHNS and CDR2 SASEGT. The CDR3 spans 15 residues. The V end lost 0 bases, the J end lost 9 bases, and 15 bases lay between the germline ends. The CDR3 loop reads CASSEALPGSSIQYF. The CDR3, as DNA: TGTGCCAGCAGTGAAGCCCTCCCCGGGTCGAGCATTCAGTACTTC.

A few counts support this clonotype. This chain connects TRBV28 to TRBJ1-5, with D uncertain. The CDR3 has 14 amino acids. Trimming cost V 7 bases and J 3 bases, with 13 bases left between them. The germline V gene has CDR1 MDHEN and CDR2 SYDVKM. This CDR3 is CASKGRATNQPQHF. The DNA for the CDR3 is TGTGCCAGCAAAGGGAGGGCCACCAATCAGCCCCAGCATTTT.

The chain employs TRBV9 and TRBJ1-1; possibly TRBD1 for D (6 bases). Germline CDR1 SGDLS, CDR2 YYNGEE. V dropped 4 bases and J dropped 6 bases, with 16 bases sitting between them. The CDR3 loop spans 14 amino acids. CDR3 residues: CASSPQGRRAEAFF. CDR3 coding DNA: TGTGCCAGCAGCCCTCAGGGGAGGAGGGCTGAAGCTTTCTTT.